Each of the 10 T cell receptor beta chains below was sequenced from the same sample in a study of tissue T cells after allogeneic stem cell transplantation. Method: immunoSEQ multiplex PCR; TCRdb's copy keeps in-frame clones and lacks some. Seen here are about 12,000 clones, approximately 70% observed once, and the top ten hold over 13%. The source was tissue from the right colon, collected at autopsy. These receptors originate from a woman aged 18-55 years with breast cancer.

This chain connects TRBV4-3 to TRBJ2-2; no definite D call. Per germline, CDR1 LGHNA and CDR2 YSLEER. With 1 base removed from V and 1 base from J, the gap between germline ends came to 7 bases. The CDR3 totals 15 residues. DNA for the CDR3: TGCGCCAGCAGCCAAGGGAACGAGAACACCGGGGAGCTGTTTTTT. Residues: CASSQGNENTGELFF.

The chain links TRBV5-1 to TRBJ1-4; TRBD1 matches at 7 bases. Germline CDR1 SGHRS, CDR2 YFSETQ. The ends lost 4 bases at V and 7 bases at J; junction bases unmatched: 7. The length of the CDR3 is 14 residues. This chain's CDR3 is CASSLTTGSEKLFF. The CDR3 DNA reads as TGCGCCAGCAGCCTGACGACAGGGAGTGAAAAACTGTTTTTT.

V and J are TRBV6-5 and TRBJ2-2, with 7 bases matching TRBD1. The CDR3 consists of 13 residues. V shed 6 bases, J shed 6 bases, and the junction held 4 bases outside the gene matches. Germline lookup yields CDR1 MNHEY and CDR2 SVGAGI. The CDR3 coding sequence is TGTGCCAGCAGCCAGGGGGAAGCCGGGGAGCTGTTTTTT. Amino acid sequence: CASSQGEAGELFF.

V is TRBV6-2 or TRBV6-3 and J is TRBJ2-5, with TRBD2 matching over 11 bases. Looked up from germline, CDR1 is MNHEY and CDR2 is SVGEGT. V was clipped by 1 base and J by 2 bases; unmatched bases: 6. CDR3 length: 17 amino acids. The CDR3 DNA follows: TGTGCCAGCAGTTACTTTCGACTAGCGGGGAGTCAAGAGACCCAGTACTTC. Its translation is CASSYFRLAGSQETQYF.

This clone occurred a few times. The gene calls are TRBV7-2 and TRBJ2-7; 7 bases fit TRBD2. Germline V gene lookup returns CDR1 SGHTA and CDR2 FQGNSA. With 2 bases clipped from V and 5 bases from J, the junction kept 6 bases outside the gene matches. This CDR3 spans 14 amino acids. CDR3 DNA sequence: TGTGCCAGCAGCTTACCTGGGAGGGCGAACGAGCAGTACTTC. Amino acids: CASSLPGRANEQYF.

This clone was seen a handful of times. V and J are TRBV3-1 (or the pseudogene TRBV3-2) and TRBJ1-5; D remains unclear. V lost 3 bases to trimming and J lost 4 bases, with 7 bases between them. This CDR3 region has 13 residues. The germline CDR1 and CDR2 sequences are LGHDT and YNNKEL (reference sequence). This chain's CDR3 is CASSHDWNQPQHF. Written as DNA, the CDR3 is TGTGCCAGCAGCCACGATTGGAATCAGCCCCAGCATTTT.

V usage is TRBV7-9 and J usage is TRBJ1-5, with D hard to call. Looked up from germline, CDR1 is SEHNR and CDR2 is FQNEAQ (reference sequence). V lost 3 bases and J lost 5, with 5 bases in between. CDR3 length: 12 residues. The CDR3 protein is CASSLRDQPQHF. In nucleotides, the CDR3 is TGTGCCAGCAGCTTGAGGGATCAGCCCCAGCATTTT.

This clone was seen a handful of times. The chain recombines TRBV4-3 with TRBJ2-7; D remains ambiguous. The CDR3 sequence is 14 residues long. Trimming stripped 5 bases from V and 0 bases from J, with 11 bases between. Germline V CDR1 and CDR2: LGHNA, YSLEER. As DNA, the CDR3 is TGCGCCAGCAGCGAACGGTTTAGCTCCTACGAGCAGTACTTC. It codes for CASSERFSSYEQYF.

The chain links TRBV18 to TRBJ2-1; TRBD2 matches 10 bases. Looked up from germline, CDR1 is KGHSH and CDR2 is LQKENI. J lost 6 bases, V lost 4 bases, and 6 bases had no gene match. The CDR3 runs 15 residues. CDR3 protein: CASSRERGGTNEQFF. CDR3 nucleotide sequence: TGTGCCAGCTCACGAGAGCGGGGGGGTACCAATGAGCAGTTCTTC.

The chain uses TRBV7-2 and TRBJ2-1; the D call may be TRBD1 or TRBD2 (7 bases each). Between the trimmed V and J ends, which lost 8 bases and 13 bases, there was a span of 21 bases. There are 13 residues in the CDR3. Germline V gene sequence: CDR1 SGHTA, CDR2 FQGNSA. The CDR3 loop is CASSDQGGDDQFF. CDR3 DNA sequence: TGTGCCAGCTCGGATCAGGGGGGGGACGATCAGTTCTTC.